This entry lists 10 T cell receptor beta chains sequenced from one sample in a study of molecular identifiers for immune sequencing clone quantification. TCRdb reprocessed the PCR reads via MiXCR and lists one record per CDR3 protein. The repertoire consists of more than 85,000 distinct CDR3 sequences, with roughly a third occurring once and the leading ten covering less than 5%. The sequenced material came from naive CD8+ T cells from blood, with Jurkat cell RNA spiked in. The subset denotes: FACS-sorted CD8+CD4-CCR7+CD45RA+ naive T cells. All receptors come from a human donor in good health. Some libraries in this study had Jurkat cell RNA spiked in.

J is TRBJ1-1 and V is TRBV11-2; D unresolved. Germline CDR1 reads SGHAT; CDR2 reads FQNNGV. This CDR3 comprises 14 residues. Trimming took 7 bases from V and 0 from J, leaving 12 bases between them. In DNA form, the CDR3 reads TGTGCCAGCACGTCACAGACAATGAACACTGAAGCTTTCTTT. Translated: CASTSQTMNTEAFF.

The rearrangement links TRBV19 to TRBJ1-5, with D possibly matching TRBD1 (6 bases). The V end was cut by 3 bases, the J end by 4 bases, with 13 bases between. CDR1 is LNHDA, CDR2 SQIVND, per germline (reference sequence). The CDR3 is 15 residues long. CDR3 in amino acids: CASSMFSRGNQPQHF. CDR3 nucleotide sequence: TGTGCCAGTAGTATGTTTTCAAGGGGGAATCAGCCCCAGCATTTT.

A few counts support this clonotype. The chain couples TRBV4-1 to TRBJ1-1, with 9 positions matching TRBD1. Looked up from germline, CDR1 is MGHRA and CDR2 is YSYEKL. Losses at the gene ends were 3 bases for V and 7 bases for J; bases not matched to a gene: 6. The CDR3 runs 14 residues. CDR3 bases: TGCGCCAGCAGCCATGGGGACAGGGACGATGAAGCTTTCTTT. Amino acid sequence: CASSHGDRDDEAFF.

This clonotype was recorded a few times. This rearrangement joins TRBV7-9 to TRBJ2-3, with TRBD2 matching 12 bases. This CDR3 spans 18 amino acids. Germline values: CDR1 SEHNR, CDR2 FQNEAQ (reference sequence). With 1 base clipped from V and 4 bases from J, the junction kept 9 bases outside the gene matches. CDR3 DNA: TGTGCCAGCAGCTTAGTGCGGCTAGCGGGAGGGCCGTCAGATACGCAGTATTTT. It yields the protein CASSLVRLAGGPSDTQYF.

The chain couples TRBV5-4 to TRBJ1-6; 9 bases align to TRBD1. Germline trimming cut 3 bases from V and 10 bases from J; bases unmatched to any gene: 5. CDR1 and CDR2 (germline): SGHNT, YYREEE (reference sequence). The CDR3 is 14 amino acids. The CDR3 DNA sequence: TGTGCCAGCAGCTGGGACAGGGATCGCTCACCCCTCCACTTT. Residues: CASSWDRDRSPLHF. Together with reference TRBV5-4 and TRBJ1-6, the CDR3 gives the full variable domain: ETGVTQSPTHLIKTRGQQVTLRCSSQSGHNTVSWYQQALGQGPQFIFQYYREEENGRGNFPPRFSGLQFPNYSSELNVNALELDDSALYLCASSWDRDRSPLHFGNGTRLTVT.

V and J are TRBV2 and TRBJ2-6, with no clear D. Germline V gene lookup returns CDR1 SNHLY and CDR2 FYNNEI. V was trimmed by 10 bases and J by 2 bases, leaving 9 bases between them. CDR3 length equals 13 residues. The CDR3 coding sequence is TGTGCCACGGTGCGAACTGGGGCCAACGTCCTGACTTTC. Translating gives CATVRTGANVLTF.

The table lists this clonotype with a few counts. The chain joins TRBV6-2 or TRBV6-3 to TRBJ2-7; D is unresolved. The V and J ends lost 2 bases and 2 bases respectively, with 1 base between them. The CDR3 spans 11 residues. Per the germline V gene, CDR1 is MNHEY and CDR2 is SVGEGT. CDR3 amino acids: CASSYAYEQYF. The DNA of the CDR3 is TGTGCCAGCAGTTACGCCTACGAGCAGTACTTC.

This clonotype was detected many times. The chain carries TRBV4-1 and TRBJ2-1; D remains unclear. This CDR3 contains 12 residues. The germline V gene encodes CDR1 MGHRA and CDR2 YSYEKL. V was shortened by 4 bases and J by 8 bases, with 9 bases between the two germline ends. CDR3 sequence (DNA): TGCGCCAGCAGCCCGGACCGGGATGAGCAGTTCTTC. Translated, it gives CASSPDRDEQFF.

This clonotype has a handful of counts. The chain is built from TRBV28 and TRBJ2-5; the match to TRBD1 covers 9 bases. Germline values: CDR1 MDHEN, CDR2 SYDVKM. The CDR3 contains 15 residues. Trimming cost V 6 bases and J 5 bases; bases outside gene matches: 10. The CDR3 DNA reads TGTGCCAGCAGCACCGGGACAGGGCTGGGGGAGACCCAGTACTTC. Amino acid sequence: CASSTGTGLGETQYF.

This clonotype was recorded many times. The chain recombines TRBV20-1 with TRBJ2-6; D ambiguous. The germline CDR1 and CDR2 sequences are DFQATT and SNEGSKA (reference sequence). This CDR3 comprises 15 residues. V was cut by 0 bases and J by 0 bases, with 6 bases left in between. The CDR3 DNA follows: TGCAGTGCTAGAGATATTTACTCTGGGGCCAACGTCCTGACTTTC. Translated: CSARDIYSGANVLTF.